A selection of T cell receptor beta chains follows, all from one sample in a study of CD4 T cells in relation to SARS-CoV-2 and coronaviruses. Their target antigens are unknown. Here immunoSEQ multiplex PCR was the method, and the copy in TCRdb shows in-frame clones only, minus some. This table holds tens of thousands of clones, 72% found once. Sequencing used CD4+ T cells from PBMCs, cultured in vitro. The receptors here all came from a human donor in good health. CDR3s include the opening cysteine and the closing phenylalanine or tryptophan. D genes are given only for firm matches. Clone size is given for some rows only: seen once, a few or many times, or a class if the clone is expanded.

>15|TRBV19|-|TRBJ2-5|-
TGTGCCAGTAGTGGGTGGGGGCAAAGAACGGAGACCCAGTACTTC
CASSGWGQRTETQYF
>13|TRBV5-4|-|TRBJ2-3|-
TGTGCCAGCAGAAGTCAGGGCACAGATACGCAGTATTTT
CASRSQGTDTQYF
>16|TRBV7-2|-|TRBJ2-1|-
TGTGCCAGCAGCTTAGGGGTAGGAGGGTTCTACAATGAGCAGTTCTTC
CASSLGVGGFYNEQFF
>14|TRBV7-2|-|TRBJ1-6|-
TGTGCCAGCAGCTTTGAGTCGGTTGGGTCACCCCTCCACTTT
CASSFESVGSPLHF
>16|TRBV4-3|-|TRBJ1-1|-
TGCGCCAGCAGCCAAGTTCTAGGCCCCGGGGACACTGAAGCTTTCTTT
CASSQVLGPGDTEAFF
>17|TRBV30|-|TRBJ2-4|-
TGTGCCTGGAGTAAAATCCTTCAGCAGGGGTTAGAGGGTACTCAGTACTTC
CAWSKILQQGLEGTQYF
>16|TRBV5-4|-|TRBJ2-1|-
TGTGCCAGCAGTTCGGGACTCCTGAGCTCCTACAATGAGCAGTTCTTC
CASSSGLLSSYNEQFF
>14|TRBV29-1|-|TRBJ2-7|-
TGCAGCCCCGGCGGTGACAGGACCTCCTACGAGCAGTACTTC
CSPGGDRTSYEQYF
>15|TRBV2|-|TRBJ2-5|-
TGTGCCAGCAGTGAATGGGGGCTAGTAGTTGAGACCCAGTACTTC
CASSEWGLVVETQYF
>12|TRBV28|-|TRBJ1-2|-
TGTGCCAGCAGTTTGGGGAACTATGGCTACACCTTC
CASSLGNYGYTF
>14|TRBV6-5|TRBD2|TRBJ2-1|-
TGTGCCAGCAGTTACTCCCGGGACTATCATGAGCAGTTCTTC
CASSYSRDYHEQFF
>12|TRBV30|-|TRBJ2-3|-
TGTGCCTGGAGTCACCATCGAGATACGCAGTATTTT
CAWSHHRDTQYF
>12|TRBV29-1|TRBD1|TRBJ1-2|-
TGCAGCGTTGTGTCCCAGGGGGATGGCTACACCTTC
CSVVSQGDGYTF
>15|TRBV18|-|TRBJ2-7|-
TGTGCCAGCTCACCACCCGCAAGGGTAAACTACGAGCAGTACTTC
CASSPPARVNYEQYF
>16|TRBV7-2|TRBD2|TRBJ2-2|-
TGTGCCAGCAGCTCCCTTGCGGGAGACTACACCGGGGAGCTGTTTTTT
CASSSLAGDYTGELFF
>15|TRBV7-7|-|TRBJ1-3|few
TGTGCCAGCAGCTTAACTGGGGCCTCTGGAAACACCATATATTTT
CASSLTGASGNTIYF
>16|TRBV5-8|-|TRBJ2-3|-
TGTGCCAGCAGCTTGGTCCCCACTCCTAGCACAGATACGCAGTATTTT
CASSLVPTPSTDTQYF
>15|TRBV10-3|TRBD2|TRBJ2-7|-
TGTGCCATCATGGGTAGCGGGGAGAAGAACTACGAGCAGTACTTC
CAIMGSGEKNYEQYF
>14|TRBV7-9|-|TRBJ1-4|once
TGTGCCAGCAGCTTTGACAGTCGGGATGAAAAACTGTTTTTT
CASSFDSRDEKLFF
>13|TRBV5-4|-|TRBJ2-5|few
TGTGCCAGCAGCTTGGTTGGGGGAGAGACCCAGTACTTC
CASSLVGGETQYF
>17|TRBV4-1|TRBD2|TRBJ2-1|-
TGCGCCAGCAGCCAAGGCTCCGGACTAGCGGGGCGGAATGAGCAGTTCTTC
CASSQGSGLAGRNEQFF
>16|TRBV4-2|-|TRBJ1-2|-
TGTGCCAGCAGCCAAGATCAGGACCTAACTGTCTATGGCTACACCTTC
CASSQDQDLTVYGYTF
>14|TRBV6-5|-|TRBJ1-2|-
TGTGCCAGCCGGGGGGATGGGCCCACCGTCGGCTACACCTTC
CASRGDGPTVGYTF
>14|TRBV19|-|TRBJ2-2|-
TGTGCCAGTAGTACCCGACCGAACACCGGGGAGCTGTTTTTT
CASSTRPNTGELFF
>15|TRBV27|-|TRBJ2-5|once
TGTGCCAGCAGTTCATCGGGCGGGGTAGGGGAGACCCAGTACTTC
CASSSSGGVGETQYF
>14|TRBV3-1/TRBV3-2|TRBD1|TRBJ1-1|-
TGTGCCAGCAGTCTAGAATCTACAGGGGGCGAAGCTTTCTTT
CASSLESTGGEAFF
>17|TRBV4-1|TRBD1|TRBJ1-4|-
TGCGCCAGCAGCCATGCTATGGACAGGGGGCACGATGAAAAACTGTTTTTT
CASSHAMDRGHDEKLFF
>14|TRBV5-4|TRBD1|TRBJ1-5|-
TGTGCCAGCAGCTTACAGGGGAGCAATCAGCCCCAGCATTTT
CASSLQGSNQPQHF
>19|TRBV18|-|TRBJ1-2|once
TGTGCCAGCTCACCACCAAGTATACAGGCCACCCCTTGGTTCTATGGCTACACCTTC
CASSPPSIQATPWFYGYTF
>18|TRBV6-2/TRBV6-3|TRBD2|TRBJ2-3|-
TGTGCCAGCAGCGGGACTAGCGGGGGGGTTCTGGGCACAGATACGCAGTATTTT
CASSGTSGGVLGTDTQYF
>12|TRBV25-1|-|TRBJ1-2|-
TGTGCCAGCAGTGATTCGGGATGGGGCTACACCTTC
CASSDSGWGYTF
>13|TRBV6-2/TRBV6-3|TRBD1|TRBJ1-2|-
TGTGCCAGCAGTTACCCGGGACAGAGGGGCTACACCTTC
CASSYPGQRGYTF
>13|TRBV2|-|TRBJ1-4|few
TGTGCCAGCAAACCTCAGGGAAATGAAAAACTGTTTTTT
CASKPQGNEKLFF
>14|TRBV5-1|-|TRBJ1-5|once
TGCGCCAGCAGCTTAGGACGGGACAATCAGCCCCAGCATTTT
CASSLGRDNQPQHF
>14|TRBV5-6|-|TRBJ1-1|-
TGTGCCAGCACCTACCCCCGTGCGAACACTGAAGCTTTCTTT
CASTYPRANTEAFF
>15|TRBV7-7|TRBD2|TRBJ2-5|-
TGTGCTAGCAGCACAGAGAGCGGGAGTGGGGAGACCCAGTACTTC
CASSTESGSGETQYF
>17|TRBV4-3|-|TRBJ2-2|-
TGCGCCAGCAGCCAAGTGGGCGTTAAAGGGAACACCGGGGAGCTGTTTTTT
CASSQVGVKGNTGELFF
>15|TRBV12-5|-|TRBJ2-1|-
TGTGCTAGTGGTTTGGTACTTTATCGGGTCCATGAGCAGTTCTTC
CASGLVLYRVHEQFF
>15|TRBV9|TRBD2|TRBJ2-1|-
TGTGCCAGCAGCGTAGATCAGCGGGGATGGGATGAGCAGTTCTTC
CASSVDQRGWDEQFF
>14|TRBV7-9|-|TRBJ1-1|few
TGTGCCAGCAGCTTTTCTGGCAGCCATACTGAAGCTTTCTTT
CASSFSGSHTEAFF
>14|TRBV5-6|TRBD1|TRBJ1-2|-
TGTGCCAGCAGCTTGGAAAGGGGGCCTTATGGCTACACCTTC
CASSLERGPYGYTF